This TCR beta chain was retrieved from a study of CD8 T cells in ankylosing spondylitis. TCRdb re-called the 5' RACE reads with MiXCR, one entry per CDR3 protein. The data show around 250,000 distinct CDR3 sequences, under 35% seen once. Looked up from germline, CDR1 is SNHLY and CDR2 is FYNNEI. Trimming pared 6 bases from V and 2 bases from J, leaving 10 bases between. The length of the CDR3 is 14 residues. The sequence came from a male donor with ankylosing spondylitis or in good health (not recorded which). The chain recombines TRBV2 with TRBJ2-2; D is perhaps TRBD1 (5 bases). The sequenced material came from blood, either unsorted or a sorted T cell fraction (not recorded which). The CDR3 spells CASRQQVNTGELFF. The DNA of the CDR3 is TGTGCCAGCAGGCAACAGGTTAACACCGGGGAGCTGTTTTTT. The variable domain in full, completed from reference TRBV2 and TRBJ2-2, reads EPEVTQTPSHQVTQMGQEVILRCVPISNHLYFYWYRQILGQKVEFLVSFYNNEISEKSEIFDDQFSVERPDGSNFTLKIRSTKLEDSAMYFCASRQQVNTGELFFGEGSRLTVL.